This T cell receptor beta chain was profiled in a study of HIV-infected patients and healthy controls. The study's findings and limits: The seeming recovery of the Gini index after therapy in HIV-infected patients vanished in size-matched data. With just sixteen HIV-infected individuals processed, the findings' generality was considered strongly limited.

Many counts were recorded for this clonotype. As yet, its antigen is unknown. Looked up from germline, CDR1 is DFQATT and CDR2 is SNEGSKA (reference sequence). The V and J ends lost 6 bases and 9 bases, in that order; junction bases with no gene match: 11. CDR3 length equals 14 residues. Whole blood was used without fractionation, so all unsorted peripheral T cells were included. About 550 ng RNA was reverse transcribed with alpha and beta constant-region primers. Using multiplexing indices, alpha and beta chain libraries were generated apart by chain-specific third strand synthesis. One primer pair amplified all rearrangements per chain; each cDNA got molecular barcodes. TCRdb re-derived calls from the 5' RACE reads in MiXCR, one entry per CDR3 protein. The sample shows about 6,000 distinct CDR3 sequences, 10% of them seen only once.

The rearrangement joins TRBV20-1 to TRBJ2-1; 10 bases agree with TRBD1. The sequencing here drew on blood, taken before antiretroviral therapy. The sequence was obtained from an adult with HIV infection. The CDR3 DNA reads TGCAGTGCGACCAGCCGGGACAGGGGAATTGAGCAGTTCTTC. This translates into CSATSRDRGIEQFF.